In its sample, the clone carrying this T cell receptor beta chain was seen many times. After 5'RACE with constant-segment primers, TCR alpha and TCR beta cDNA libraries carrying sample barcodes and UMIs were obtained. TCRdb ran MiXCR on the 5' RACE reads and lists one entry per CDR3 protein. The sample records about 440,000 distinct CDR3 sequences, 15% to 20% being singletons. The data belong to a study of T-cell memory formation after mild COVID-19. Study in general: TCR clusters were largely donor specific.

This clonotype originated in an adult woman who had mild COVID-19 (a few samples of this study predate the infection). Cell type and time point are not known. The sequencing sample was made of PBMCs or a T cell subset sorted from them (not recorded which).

CDR3 protein: CASSLRAGETQYF. The CDR3 DNA sequence: TGCGCCAGCAGCTTGAGGGCCGGAGAGACCCAGTACTTC. The rearrangement joins TRBV5-1 to TRBJ2-5; no firm D call. Trimming removed 1 base from V and 4 bases from J, with 8 bases in between. The CDR3 consists of 13 residues. Germline CDR1 SGHRS, CDR2 YFSETQ. Filled out from reference TRBV5-1 and TRBJ2-5, the complete variable domain reads KAGVTQTPRYLIKTRGQQVTLSCSPISGHRSVSWYQQTPGQGLQFLFEYFSETQRNKGNFPGRFSGRQFSNSRSEMNVSTLELGDSALYLCASSLRAGETQYFGPGTRLLVL.